This T cell receptor beta chain comes out of a study of blood T cell repertoires in COVID-19. Study summary: Spain, Italy and the United States supplied samples that represented acute and convalescent COVID-19.

Enrollment of patients from Seattle took place during active infection, with longitudinal follow-up. This clone appeared a few times. The CDR3 consists of 13 residues. With 2 bases removed from V and 3 bases from J, the gap between germline ends came to 7 bases. Here immunoSEQ multiplex PCR was the method, and the copy in TCRdb shows in-frame clones only, minus some. Of some 200,000 clones in the sample, about 82% were seen once. The TCR was taken from a woman between 70 and 85 years old with COVID-19, enrolled during active disease. This chain connects TRBV12-3 or TRBV12-4 to TRBJ1-1; D is ambiguous. The sample taken for sequencing was peripheral blood. The CDR3 spells CASSLWQDTEAFF. The CDR3 DNA reads TGTGCCAGCAGTTTATGGCAGGACACTGAAGCTTTCTTT.